Listed below are T cell receptor beta chains from one sample, sequenced in a study of long-term antiretroviral therapy in people with HIV. Using immunoSEQ multiplex PCR, the repertoire was profiled, and TCRdb retains in-frame clones only, with some absent. The sample records 35,000 or so clones, about 83% being singletons. The sample in question was unsorted PBMCs, obtained 2 years after starting antiretroviral therapy. Receptors were obtained from a woman aged 50 to 65 with HIV. Both conserved end residues are part of each CDR3. The D gene is left open where the match is weak.

v_call d_call cdr3_aa
TRBV9 . CASSVGGAMETQYF
TRBV7-2 . CASSLGPAGTNEKLFF
TRBV27 TRBD1 CASSWTGRNGYTF
TRBV7-2 . CASSLAPGWTEAFF
TRBV5-1 TRBD1 CASSLGYGDRAQETQYF
TRBV7-3 . CASRTSGPPVF
TRBV13 TRBD2 CASSFGGGYEQYF
TRBV25-1 . CASSEYSEQFF
TRBV6-6 TRBD1 CASSPGDRGSDEQFF
TRBV14 . CASSQDWEAEKLFF
TRBV21-1 . CASSTSTGDNEQFF
TRBV6-1 TRBD2 CATRTSGGAETQYF
TRBV5-1 TRBD1 CASSAGTALYGYTF
TRBV27 . CASSLSGKEQYF
TRBV4-1 TRBD2 CASSQEGLAGGIQETQYF
TRBV11-1 TRBD1 CASSLRHGQGLYYEQFF
TRBV10-3 . CAISETDSDNSPLHF
TRBV5-1 TRBD1 CASSSGQGISGEKLFF
TRBV4-1 . CASSQARHSEDTDTQYF
TRBV6-5 TRBD1 CASSGDRGDNSPLHF
TRBV6-1 TRBD1 CASSEGTGGQLSNQPQHF
TRBV29-1 TRBD1 CSVEVGDRGYEQYF
TRBV27 . CASSTTGGTNQPQHF
TRBV30 . CAWSVGETGSPLHF
TRBV18 . CASSPSGALNTEAFF
TRBV19 . CASSLPGLVETQYF
TRBV15 . CATSRGGVRGTEAFF
TRBV7-9 TRBD1 CASSLTGEQETQYF
TRBV5-8 . CASSWVSGYSGYGYTF
TRBV19 . CASSPHQANQPQHF
TRBV9 . CASNEGGGTTDYGYTF
TRBV27 . CASSLTADATNEKLFF
TRBV19 . CASSPWINTGELFF
TRBV7-2 . CASSPRGTQYF
TRBV13 . CASSSGGDPYEQYF
TRBV18 TRBD1 CASSPPSGLGQGHTIYF
TRBV10-2 TRBD2 CASSGPGGGQETQYF
TRBV5-1 . CASSLMEGTYEQYF
TRBV7-9 . CASSLFGSPLHF
TRBV5-1 . CASSSTGLGVTEAFF
TRBV7-9 . CASSLGGGSEKLFF
TRBV30 . CAWGLRGETQYF
TRBV5-1 TRBD1 CASSFLDRGTSGKNIQYF
TRBV4-1 TRBD2 CASSPLAGPNYEQYF
TRBV5-1 TRBD1 CASSLETGVNEKLFF
TRBV7-8 . CASSLGRTVRVSYNSPLHF
TRBV27 . CASSSTANTGELFF
TRBV9 TRBD2 CASSRTGTSSYEQYF
TRBV12-5 . CASGLVLVWANTIYF